The 11 T cell receptor beta chains given below trace back to one sample, sequenced in a study of blood T cell repertoires in COVID-19. TCRdb's table, derived via immunoSEQ multiplex PCR, lists solely in-frame clones and lacks some. This sample carries approximately 350,000 clones, around four fifths of them seen once, and the ten largest clones take approximately 5%. The sequenced sample consisted of PBMCs or T cells enriched from blood (not recorded which). The receptors originated from a woman aged 45 to 65 who had recovered from COVID-19.

The chain recombines TRBV29-1 with TRBJ2-1; D call uncertain. The CDR3 contains 11 residues. Trimming left V 6 bases short and J 9 bases short, with 12 bases between. Per germline, CDR1 SQVTM and CDR2 ANQGSEA. The CDR3 sequence: CSVPTISEQFF. The DNA for the CDR3 is TGCAGCGTCCCCACTATCAGTGAGCAGTTCTTC.

The chain links TRBV25-1 to TRBJ1-2; 8 bases line up with TRBD1. The CDR3 is 13 residues long. V trimming: 3 bases; J trimming: 8 bases; junction bases outside the gene matches: 5. Germline CDR1 and CDR2: MGHDK and SYGVNS. Here the CDR3 reads CASSEQGAWGYTF. The CDR3 DNA is TGTGCCAGCAGTGAGCAGGGGGCTTGGGGCTACACCTTC.

The chain uses TRBV14 and TRBJ2-7; perhaps TRBD2 as D (6 bases). V lost 4 bases and J 0 bases, leaving 13 bases between the germline ends. Germline values: CDR1 SGHDN, CDR2 FVKESK. CDR3 length: 15 residues. The CDR3 spells CASSPLDGSSYEQYF. In DNA, the CDR3 is TGTGCCAGCAGCCCCCTCGACGGGAGCTCCTACGAGCAGTACTTC.

The chain is built from TRBV27 and TRBJ2-5; 7 nucleotides match TRBD1. The CDR3 extends over 17 amino acids. V dropped 5 bases and J dropped 0; count of bases not matched to a gene: 12. CDR1 MNHEY and CDR2 SMNVEV come from the germline V gene (reference sequence). CDR3 residues: CASSPLPMGQYQETQYF. The DNA of the CDR3 is TGTGCCAGCAGTCCCCTCCCCATGGGACAGTACCAAGAGACCCAGTACTTC.

This rearrangement joins TRBV7-2 to TRBJ1-2; the D is unclear. This CDR3 has 15 residues. V gave up 1 base and J gave up 10 bases, with 19 bases separating them. Germline values: CDR1 SGHTA, CDR2 FQGNSA. As DNA, the CDR3 is TGTGCCAGCAGCTTAGTAGGCGCGGGGATCTGGGACTACACCTTC. Translated, it gives CASSLVGAGIWDYTF.

This rearrangement joins TRBV15 to TRBJ1-1, with 9 bases fitting TRBD1. V was clipped by 0 bases and J by 5 bases; unmatched bases: 4. The CDR3 is 15 amino acids. Germline CDR1 and CDR2: LNHNV and YYDKDF (reference sequence). CDR3 bases: TGTGCCACCAGCAGAGATCACAGGGGGCTTACTGAAGCTTTCTTT. Amino acid sequence: CATSRDHRGLTEAFF.

As DNA, the CDR3 is TGTGCCTACTCGCGGGACAGAGTTAACTATGGCTACACCTTC. This sequence encodes CAYSRDRVNYGYTF. This chain connects TRBV10-3 to TRBJ1-2; 7 bases are shared with TRBD1. In germline, CDR1 is ENHRY, CDR2 SYGVKD. This CDR3 comprises 14 residues. V dropped 11 bases and J dropped 1; count of bases not matched to a gene: 10.

This clone was seen once. The chain has TRBV3-1 (or the pseudogene TRBV3-2) and TRBJ1-5; D is perhaps TRBD1 (5 bases). The CDR3 extends over 15 amino acids. Trimming stripped 1 base from V and 7 bases from J, with 14 bases between. The germline CDR1 and CDR2 sequences are LGHDT and YNNKEL (reference sequence). CDR3: CASSQVAGFGQPQHF. The CDR3 DNA is TGTGCCAGCAGCCAAGTAGCAGGGTTTGGGCAGCCCCAGCATTTT.

This clone appeared once. This chain connects TRBV7-8 to TRBJ2-1, with 9 bases identical to TRBD2. The CDR3 is 15 residues long. Germline V CDR1 and CDR2: SGHVS, FQNEAQ. The V segment lost 4 bases and the J segment 4 bases; nucleotides outside the gene matches: 5. The CDR3 sequence: CASSSERGAYNEQFF. In nucleotides, the CDR3 is TGTGCCAGCAGCTCAGAGCGGGGGGCTTACAATGAGCAGTTCTTC.

Only a few counts were recorded for this clone. The chain joins TRBV7-2 to TRBJ2-7; a possible D gene is TRBD2 (5 bases). With 7 bases removed from V and 4 bases from J, the gap between germline ends came to 14 bases. The CDR3 sequence is 13 residues long. Germline CDR1 is SGHTA and CDR2 is FQGNSA. The CDR3 loop reads CASTPSPGYEQYF. The CDR3 DNA follows: TGTGCCAGCACCCCAAGCCCGGGGTACGAGCAGTACTTC.

J is TRBJ2-1 and V is TRBV29-1, with D possibly TRBD2 on 6 matching bases. The length of the CDR3 is 13 residues. CDR1 and CDR2 (germline): SQVTM, ANQGSEA. V lost 2 bases, J lost 5 bases, and 10 bases lay in between. Written as DNA, the CDR3 is TGCAGCGTTGAACGGGGGTCGCACAATGAGCAGTTCTTC. Its protein is CSVERGSHNEQFF.